The text below deals with one T cell receptor (beta chain). The antigen is not known. This entry belongs to a study of cytomegalovirus exposure and HLA in healthy donors. Whole-study results and caveats: Associated with HLA alleles at 0.05 false discovery rate in a later analysis were around 15,000 TCR beta sequences. TCR beta V- and J-gene trimming was later associated with a missense DCLRE1C variant. In an earlier analysis, productive rearrangement rates for most beta V segments clustered near 87% or 30%. There were reportedly fewer N-insertions in an Asian-associated ancestry cluster than the roughly 700-donor mean, in a later analysis.

The PCR used 60 Vbeta and 13 Jbeta primers. The method was immunoSEQ multiplex PCR; TCRdb's version includes in-frame clones alone and lacks a portion of them. The data hold around 130,000 clones, with 77% observed a single time. CDR3 length: 14 amino acids. V was clipped by 3 bases and J by 1 base; unmatched bases: 3. Per the germline V gene, CDR1 is MNHEY and CDR2 is SMNVEV (reference sequence). This TCR came from a man between 18 and 35 years old in good health and CMV-seropositive. The V gene is TRBV27, the J gene TRBJ2-7; 7 bases map to TRBD2. Sequenced material: PBMCs. Written as DNA, the CDR3 is TGTGCCAGCAGTTTCCAGCGGGGATCCTACGAGCAGTACTTC. Its translation is CASSFQRGSYEQYF.